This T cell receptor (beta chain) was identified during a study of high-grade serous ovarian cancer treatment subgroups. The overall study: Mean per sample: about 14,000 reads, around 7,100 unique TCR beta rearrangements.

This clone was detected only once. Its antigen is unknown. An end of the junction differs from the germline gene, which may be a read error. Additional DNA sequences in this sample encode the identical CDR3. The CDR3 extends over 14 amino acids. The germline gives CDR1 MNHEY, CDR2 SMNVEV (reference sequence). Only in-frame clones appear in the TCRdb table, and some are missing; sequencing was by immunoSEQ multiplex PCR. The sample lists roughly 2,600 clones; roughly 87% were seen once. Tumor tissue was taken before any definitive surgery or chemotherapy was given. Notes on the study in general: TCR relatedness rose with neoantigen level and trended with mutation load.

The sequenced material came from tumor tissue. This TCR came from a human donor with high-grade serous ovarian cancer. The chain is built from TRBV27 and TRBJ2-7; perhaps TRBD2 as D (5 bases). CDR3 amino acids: CASSFGTRPYEQYF. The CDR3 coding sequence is TGTGCCAGCAGTTTTGGCACTAGACCCTACGAGCAGTATTTC.